The 26 T cell receptor beta chains presented below share a single source sample, sequenced in a study of patients and donors after allogeneic stem cell transplantation. TCRdb analysed the RT-PCR reads with MiXCR anew, one entry per CDR3 protein. Of 20,000 or so distinct CDR3 sequences in the sample, less than 45% were seen once. The sequencing sample was made of blood, either unsorted or a sorted T cell fraction (not recorded which). The receptors here all came from a human donor who was either an allogeneic HSCT recipient or a stem cell or donor lymphocyte infusion donor (not recorded which). It is not recorded whose cells these are; they may come from a transplant donor.

This CDR3 reads CASSLVGTDEETQYF. CDR3 bases: TGCGCCAGCAGCTTGGTCGGCACAGACGAAGAGACCCAGTACTTC. The chain has TRBV5-1 and TRBJ2-5; D not resolved. Between the trimmed V and J ends, which lost 0 bases and 3 bases, there was a span of 12 bases. The CDR3 consists of 15 residues. Per the germline V gene, CDR1 is SGHRS and CDR2 is YFSETQ.

The rearrangement joins TRBV12-3 or TRBV12-4 to TRBJ1-2; D unresolved. The CDR3 is made up of 12 amino acids. The V and J ends lost 2 bases and 8 bases respectively, with 9 bases between them. DNA for the CDR3: TGTGCCAGCAGTTTACAAGAACTAGGCTACACCTTC. It specifies CASSLQELGYTF.

V usage is TRBV29-1 and J usage is TRBJ2-2; possibly TRBD1 for D (6 bases). Between the trimmed V and J ends, which lost 6 bases and 4 bases, there was a span of 15 bases. The CDR3 contains 14 residues. Germline V gives CDR1 SQVTM, CDR2 ANQGSEA. CDR3 DNA: TGCAGCGTGGCTCCGGGACACCTCACCGGGGAGCTGTTTTTT. Translating it yields CSVAPGHLTGELFF.

The CDR3, as DNA: TGCAGCGTTGCTGACAGCTTCACCGGGGAGCTGTTTTTT. Translation gives CSVADSFTGELFF. V is TRBV29-1 and J is TRBJ2-2; D might be TRBD1 (5 bases). The ends were cut back, 4 bases at V and 4 bases at J, with 10 bases in the middle. From germline, CDR1 is SQVTM and CDR2 ANQGSEA. The CDR3 consists of 13 residues.

The rearrangement uses TRBV12-3 or TRBV12-4 and TRBJ2-1, with 10 bases fitting TRBD2. This CDR3 comprises 14 residues. V shed 6 bases and J 3 bases; nucleotides not matched to a gene: 2. The CDR3 loop reads CASSWTSGYNEQFF. As DNA, the CDR3 is TGTGCCAGCAGCTGGACTAGCGGCTACAATGAGCAGTTCTTC.

The rearrangement links TRBV10-3 to TRBJ1-5; D is ambiguous. Trimming stripped 6 bases from V and 0 bases from J, with 6 bases between. CDR1 ENHRY and CDR2 SYGVKD come from the germline V gene. This CDR3 has 13 residues. The DNA of the CDR3 is TGTGCCATCAGGGGCGATAGCAATCAGCCCCAGCATTTT. This encodes CAIRGDSNQPQHF.

This clonotype has only a few counts. The chain couples TRBV9 to TRBJ1-4, with D unclear. Trimming shortened V by 0 bases and J by 0 bases, and 12 bases separated the two germline ends. Germline loops: CDR1 SGDLS, CDR2 YYNGEE. The CDR3 is made up of 17 amino acids. As DNA, the CDR3 is TGTGCCAGCAGCGTAGAAGCTGGCATTGCAACTAATGAAAAACTGTTTTTT. As protein: CASSVEAGIATNEKLFF.

This chain joins TRBV4-2 and TRBJ1-4; maybe TRBD1 (5 bases). Germline V lookup: CDR1 LGHNA, CDR2 YNFKEQ. V was trimmed by 4 bases and J by 7 bases, leaving 13 bases between them. The CDR3 totals 14 residues. The CDR3 coding sequence is TGTGCCAGCAGCCTTCAGCGGAGGGGTGAAAAACTGTTTTTT. It specifies CASSLQRRGEKLFF.

V gene TRBV3-1 combines with J gene TRBJ1-2, with D tentatively TRBD1 (5 bases). This CDR3 has 16 residues. In germline, CDR1 is LGHDT, CDR2 YNNKEL (reference sequence). Deletions cut 4 bases from V and 0 bases from J, with 15 bases between. CDR3 DNA sequence: TGTGCCAGCAGCCGCAAAACAGGAATCCCTAACTATGGCTACACCTTC. Translating gives CASSRKTGIPNYGYTF.

The chain has TRBV29-1 and TRBJ1-1; possibly TRBD1 for D (5 bases). Trimming pared 3 bases from V and 1 base from J, leaving 18 bases between. Germline assignment: CDR1 SQVTM and CDR2 ANQGSEA. This CDR3 has 16 residues. Here the CDR3 reads CSVDGSRGRGNTEAFF. The DNA for the CDR3 is TGCAGCGTTGACGGCTCACGGGGGAGGGGGAACACTGAAGCTTTCTTT.

The chain carries TRBV29-1 and TRBJ2-4; the match to TRBD1 covers 9 bases. Germline V lookup: CDR1 SQVTM, CDR2 ANQGSEA. The ends lost 5 bases at V and 5 bases at J; junction bases unmatched: 7. This CDR3 comprises 14 residues. In DNA, the CDR3 is TGCAGCGTTTTTGCGACAGGGGGAGAAAACATTCAGTACTTC. This codes for CSVFATGGENIQYF.

The chain joins TRBV5-1 to TRBJ1-5; the D gene is possibly TRBD1 (6 bases). Germline CDR1 SGHRS, CDR2 YFSETQ. Trimming took off 0 bases at V and 5 bases at J, with 18 bases between the two ends. CDR3 length: 17 amino acids. The CDR3 nucleotides read TGCGCCAGCAGCTTGGCGATTGGGGACAATCCTGATCAGCCCCAGCATTTT. Residues: CASSLAIGDNPDQPQHF.

This clonotype was seen a handful of times. The chain recombines TRBV5-1 with TRBJ1-5, with D maybe TRBD1 (5 bases). The CDR3 loop spans 15 amino acids. Germline V CDR1 and CDR2: SGHRS, YFSETQ. V lost 1 base to trimming and J lost 5 bases, with 13 bases between them. In nucleotides, the CDR3 is TGCGCCAGCAGCTTGTTCGGGGGAAGGGATCAGCCCCAGCATTTT. Residues: CASSLFGGRDQPQHF. The full variable domain, completed using reference TRBV5-1 and TRBJ1-5, is KAGVTQTPRYLIKTRGQQVTLSCSPISGHRSVSWYQQTPGQGLQFLFEYFSETQRNKGNFPGRFSGRQFSNSRSEMNVSTLELGDSALYLCASSLFGGRDQPQHFGDGTRLSIL.

The V and J genes are TRBV5-1 and TRBJ2-7; D is unclear. The CDR3 loop spans 13 amino acids. The V end lost 1 base, the J end lost 1 base, and 6 bases lay between the germline ends. The germline gives CDR1 SGHRS, CDR2 YFSETQ. CDR3 DNA sequence: TGCGCCAGCAGCTTGACAGCTTCCTACGAGCAGTACTTC. The encoded protein is CASSLTASYEQYF.

This clonotype has a handful of counts. The chain links TRBV7-4 to TRBJ1-2; possible D gene TRBD1, 6 bases. The CDR3 has 16 amino acids. Trimming removed 5 bases at V and 3 bases at J, with 19 bases between. CDR1 is SGHVT and CDR2 is SQSDAQ in the germline V gene. CDR3 in DNA: TGTGCCAGCAGCCTCCGACACAGGGCGAGGTACTATGGCTACACCTTC. This sequence encodes CASSLRHRARYYGYTF.

The rearrangement links TRBV2 to TRBJ1-4; maybe TRBD1 (6 bases). The CDR3 contains 14 residues. Germline V CDR1 and CDR2: SNHLY, FYNNEI. V lost 5 bases and J lost 5, with 12 bases in between. This chain's CDR3 is CASSLDRPNEKLFF. The CDR3 nucleotides read TGTGCCAGCAGTTTAGACAGGCCGAATGAAAAACTGTTTTTT. The entire variable domain, with the rest obtained from reference TRBV2 and TRBJ1-4, is as follows: EPEVTQTPSHQVTQMGQEVILRCVPISNHLYFYWYRQILGQKVEFLVSFYNNEISEKSEIFDDQFSVERPDGSNFTLKIRSTKLEDSAMYFCASSLDRPNEKLFFGSGTQLSVL.

Only a few counts were recorded for this clonotype. The chain couples TRBV19 to TRBJ1-3; TRBD1 might be the D (6 bases). Trimming stripped 6 bases from V and 2 bases from J, with 14 bases between. CDR1 and CDR2 (germline): LNHDA, SQIVND (reference sequence). This CDR3 comprises 15 residues. The CDR3 loop is CASRDPRTAGNTIYF. CDR3 coding DNA: TGTGCCAGTAGAGATCCCCGGACAGCTGGAAACACCATATATTTT. Together with reference TRBV19 and TRBJ1-3, the CDR3 gives the full variable domain: DGGITQSPKYLFRKEGQNVTLSCEQNLNHDAMYWYRQDPGQGLRLIYYSQIVNDFQKGDIAEGYSVSREKKESFPLTVTSAQKNPTAFYLCASRDPRTAGNTIYFGEGSWLTVV.

This clonotype was recorded a few times. V usage is TRBV5-6 and J usage is TRBJ2-7; D not resolved. Germline CDR1 reads SGHDT; CDR2 reads YYEEEE. Trimming shortened V by 7 bases and J by 2 bases, and 19 bases separated the two germline ends. The CDR3 sequence is 15 residues long. DNA for the CDR3: TGTGCCAGCCGTCCCCTCGACGCAGACCCCTACGAGCAGTACTTC. This encodes CASRPLDADPYEQYF. Full variable domain (remainder filled in from reference TRBV5-6 and TRBJ2-7): DAGVTQSPTHLIKTRGQQVTLRCSPKSGHDTVSWYQQALGQGPQFIFQYYEEEERQRGNFPDRFSGHQFPNYSSELNVNALLLGDSALYLCASRPLDADPYEQYFGPGTRLTVT.

J is TRBJ2-1 and V is TRBV4-1; TRBD1 is a possible D gene (6 bases). The CDR3 contains 14 residues. Trimming stripped 0 bases from V and 12 bases from J, with 15 bases between. CDR1 is MGHRA, CDR2 YSYEKL, per germline. This CDR3 reads CASSQERAGVVQFF. The CDR3 DNA reads as TGCGCCAGCAGCCAAGAAAGGGCAGGGGTAGTGCAGTTCTTC.

This clonotype is a singleton in its sample. The CDR3 DNA is TGTGCCAGCAGCCAAGAATCTAGCCGCAATGAGCAGTTCTTC. The encoded protein is CASSQESSRNEQFF. The V gene is TRBV14, the J gene TRBJ2-1, with a possible D match to TRBD2 (5 bases). This CDR3 is 14 amino acids long. CDR1 and CDR2 from the germline V gene are SGHDN and FVKESK. Trimming took off 0 bases at V and 6 bases at J, with 9 bases between the two ends.

The chain is built from TRBV5-1 and TRBJ1-2; no firm D call. Per the germline V gene, CDR1 is SGHRS and CDR2 is YFSETQ. V was cut by 0 bases and J by 2 bases, with 14 bases left in between. CDR3 length: 16 amino acids. CDR3 sequence: CASSLAVGSRNYGYTF. The CDR3 DNA reads as TGCGCCAGCAGCTTGGCCGTCGGGTCAAGGAACTATGGCTACACCTTC.

The gene calls are TRBV5-1 and TRBJ2-5; D possibly uses TRBD1 or TRBD2 (5 bases each). There are 14 residues in the CDR3. V dropped 4 bases and J dropped 3 bases, with 13 bases sitting between them. From germline, CDR1 is SGHRS and CDR2 YFSETQ. The CDR3 nucleotides are TGCGCCAGCAGCCGGGACCTTAGGGAAGAGACCCAGTACTTC. Protein: CASSRDLREETQYF. Together with reference TRBV5-1 and TRBJ2-5, the CDR3 gives the full variable domain: KAGVTQTPRYLIKTRGQQVTLSCSPISGHRSVSWYQQTPGQGLQFLFEYFSETQRNKGNFPGRFSGRQFSNSRSEMNVSTLELGDSALYLCASSRDLREETQYFGPGTRLLVL.

The CDR3 loop is CASRGDIGNEKLFF. The CDR3 DNA is TGCGCCAGCAGGGGGGACATTGGTAATGAAAAACTGTTTTTT. V gene TRBV5-1 combines with J gene TRBJ1-4; D perhaps matches TRBD1 (6 bases). Germline-derived CDR1 and CDR2 are SGHRS and YFSETQ. The V end was cut by 5 bases, the J end by 4 bases, with 12 bases between. The CDR3 contains 14 residues.

This clonotype has more than one count but fewer than ten. The chain is built from TRBV19 and TRBJ1-2; possible D gene TRBD1, 6 bases. CDR1 is LNHDA and CDR2 is SQIVND in the germline V gene (reference sequence). The CDR3 is made up of 13 amino acids. Trimming shortened V by 5 bases and J by 8 bases, and 15 bases separated the two germline ends. CDR3 nucleotide sequence: TGTGCCAGTAGTCCGAACAGGGTCGAGGGCTACACCTTC. Its protein product is CASSPNRVEGYTF.

This clonotype came up once. This chain links TRBV20-1 with TRBJ2-1; D remains ambiguous. V gave up 3 bases and J gave up 3 bases, with 6 bases separating them. There are 12 residues in the CDR3. Per germline, CDR1 DFQATT and CDR2 SNEGSKA (reference sequence). The CDR3 loop reads CSASGYYNEQFF. The DNA of the CDR3 is TGCAGTGCTAGCGGATACTACAATGAGCAGTTCTTC.

This chain joins TRBV5-1 and TRBJ2-1, with TRBD1 matching 7 bases. The trim removed 2 bases at V and 6 bases at J, leaving 14 bases unmatched. This CDR3 is built from 17 residues. The germline V gene has CDR1 SGHRS and CDR2 YFSETQ. The CDR3 is CASSLLMQGVRVNEQFF. Written as DNA, the CDR3 is TGCGCCAGCAGCTTATTGATGCAGGGGGTAAGGGTCAATGAGCAGTTCTTC.